Presented here are 6 T cell receptor beta chains from one specimen sequenced in a study of blood T cell repertoires in COVID-19. Here immunoSEQ multiplex PCR was the method, and the copy in TCRdb shows in-frame clones only, minus some. The data hold about 240,000 clones, with 85% to 90% observed a single time. The sequencing sample was made of PBMCs or T cells enriched from blood (not recorded which). The receptors were sampled from a woman aged 25-40 years who had recovered from COVID-19.

V and J are TRBV5-1 and TRBJ2-7; 9 nucleotides match TRBD1. The germline gives CDR1 SGHRS, CDR2 YFSETQ. Trimming at V came to 4 bases and at J to 2 bases, leaving 7 bases not matched to a gene. The CDR3 runs 15 residues. The CDR3 sequence: CASSPRQGGTYEQYF. CDR3 DNA sequence: TGCGCCAGCAGCCCTAGACAGGGGGGGACCTACGAGCAGTACTTC.

DNA for the CDR3: TGTGCCAGCAGCTCGACGGGAGCCAACCAAGAGACCCAGTACTTC. This sequence encodes CASSSTGANQETQYF. V is TRBV7-3 and J is TRBJ2-5; perhaps TRBD2 as D (6 bases). The CDR3 sequence is 15 residues long. V was trimmed by 4 bases and J by 0 bases, leaving 12 bases between them. Germline V gene data show CDR1 as SGHTA and CDR2 as FQGTGA.

The chain carries TRBV5-4 and TRBJ2-3, with 7 bases lining up with TRBD2. Germline V CDR1 and CDR2: SGHNT, YYREEE (reference sequence). The CDR3 extends over 16 amino acids. The ends lost 0 bases at V and 0 bases at J; junction bases unmatched: 4. The DNA of the CDR3 is TGTGCCAGCAGCTTGGTCCGAGCGGGAAGCACAGATACGCAGTATTTT. Its protein product is CASSLVRAGSTDTQYF.

V is TRBV28 and J is TRBJ1-5; 8 bases agree with TRBD1. This CDR3 comprises 16 residues. Germline V gives CDR1 MDHEN, CDR2 SYDVKM. V lost 4 bases and J lost 3; bases outside the gene matches: 8. CDR3: CASSSVRDRHNQPQHF. The CDR3, as DNA: TGTGCCAGCAGTTCAGTCCGGGACAGGCACAATCAGCCCCAGCATTTT.

The CDR3 sequence is CSGLGNEQFF. The CDR3 DNA follows: TGCAGTGGACTAGGCAATGAGCAGTTCTTC. The V call is TRBV20-1, the J call TRBJ2-1; perhaps TRBD2 as D (6 bases). This CDR3 has 10 amino acids. CDR1 DFQATT and CDR2 SNEGSKA come from the germline V gene (reference sequence). V lost 7 bases to trimming and J lost 6 bases, with 7 bases between them.

The J gene is TRBJ2-3, the V gene TRBV10-2; D gene uncertain. Germline V gives CDR1 WSHSY, CDR2 SAAADI. The CDR3 loop spans 15 amino acids. Trimming shortened V by 4 bases and J by 0 bases, and 11 bases separated the two germline ends. The CDR3 region is CASSVIAESTDTQYF. The CDR3, as DNA: TGCGCCAGCAGTGTAATAGCTGAGAGCACAGATACGCAGTATTTT.